This paragraph reports one T cell receptor beta chain. This sample was taken from a study of blood T cell repertoires in COVID-19. Source study methods: Amplification of reference gene primers provided the estimated nucleated cell counts. Measured with immunoSEQ multiplex PCR; TCRdb has only the in-frame clones, and not every one. V, J and clone size were drawn from that table, and D and trimming were deduced from the DNA. The sample carries 50,000 to 75,000 clones, under 95% recorded once. Deletions cut 4 bases from V and 5 bases from J, with 12 bases between. Germline loops: CDR1 SGHRS, CDR2 YFSETQ. CDR3 length equals 13 residues.

Sequencing used peripheral blood. The receptor was isolated from a man aged 70 or older with active COVID-19. The chain couples TRBV5-1 to TRBJ1-1, with D tentatively TRBD1 (6 bases). CDR3 residues: CASSLTDRTEAFF. In DNA, the CDR3 is TGCGCCAGCAGCCTTACTGACAGGACTGAAGCTTTCTTT. The whole variable domain, remainder taken from reference TRBV5-1 and TRBJ1-1, is KAGVTQTPRYLIKTRGQQVTLSCSPISGHRSVSWYQQTPGQGLQFLFEYFSETQRNKGNFPGRFSGRQFSNSRSEMNVSTLELGDSALYLCASSLTDRTEAFFGQGTRLTVV.